Listed below are T cell receptor beta chains from one sample, sequenced in a study of T-cell reconstitution after alpha-beta-depleted transplantation in children. TCRdb re-analysed the PCR reads in MiXCR, keeping a single row per CDR3 protein. The table lists around 380,000 distinct CDR3 sequences, roughly 10% of them singletons. The sample in question was PBMCs from the stem cell graft donor, obtained from the stem cell graft. The receptors derive from a human donor who donated a stem cell graft to a child with acute myeloid leukemia. The CDR3 runs from the conserved cysteine through the conserved F or W. The order of the fields is V gene, D gene, J gene, clone size, CDR3 length, CDR3 protein, CDR3 DNA. D genes are given only for firm matches. Only part of the rows carry a size: once, few, many, or a class if the clone is expanded.

V: TRBV4-1; D: TRBD1; J: TRBJ2-5; size: .; length: 16; CDR3: CASSQDLGTAQETQYF; DNA: TGCGCCAGCAGCCAAGATCTTGGGACAGCACAAGAGACCCAGTACTTC
V: TRBV7-9; D: .; J: TRBJ1-1; size: many; length: 12; CDR3: CASGRWDTEAFF; DNA: TGTGCCAGCGGCAGGTGGGACACTGAAGCTTTCTTT
V: TRBV7-2; D: TRBD1; J: TRBJ1-1; size: many; length: 14; CDR3: CASSTRQGLTEAFF; DNA: TGTGCCAGCAGCACACGACAGGGTTTGACTGAAGCTTTCTTT
V: TRBV10-2; D: .; J: TRBJ2-3; size: .; length: 14; CDR3: CASEQGLGRDTQYF; DNA: TGCGCCAGCGAGCAGGGTCTGGGACGGGATACGCAGTATTTT
V: TRBV20-1; D: TRBD1; J: TRBJ1-1; size: .; length: 14; CDR3: CSAIQGIGNTEAFF; DNA: TGCAGTGCTATACAGGGGATTGGGAACACTGAAGCTTTCTTT
V: TRBV24-1; D: .; J: TRBJ2-7; size: .; length: 14; CDR3: CATSDSNPPYEQYF; DNA: TGTGCCACCAGTGACTCAAACCCACCCTACGAGCAGTACTTC
V: TRBV29-1; D: TRBD2; J: TRBJ2-5; size: .; length: 12; CDR3: CSSGGRGETQYF; DNA: TGCAGCTCTGGGGGGAGGGGTGAGACCCAGTACTTC
V: TRBV20-1; D: .; J: TRBJ2-7; size: .; length: 13; CDR3: CSARGSEEYEQYF; DNA: TGCAGTGCTAGAGGCAGCGAGGAATACGAGCAGTACTTC
V: TRBV12-3/TRBV12-4; D: TRBD1; J: TRBJ1-1; size: .; length: 16; CDR3: CASSLYETGMNTEAFF; DNA: TGTGCCAGCAGCCTCTACGAGACAGGGATGAACACTGAAGCTTTCTTT
V: TRBV11-2; D: TRBD2; J: TRBJ2-3; size: many; length: 18; CDR3: CASSSQLSGALPGYTQYF; DNA: TGTGCCAGCAGCTCCCAACTAAGCGGGGCACTACCTGGGTATACGCAGTATTTT
V: TRBV7-3; D: .; J: TRBJ2-7; size: .; length: 15; CDR3: CASSLTYGGYYEQYF; DNA: TGTGCCAGCAGCTTAACGTATGGGGGCTACTACGAGCAGTACTTC
V: TRBV18; D: TRBD1; J: TRBJ2-7; size: .; length: 17; CDR3: CASSLRRVGQGTYEQYF; DNA: TGTGCCAGCTCATTAAGGAGGGTAGGACAGGGGACCTACGAGCAGTACTTC
V: TRBV12-3/TRBV12-4; D: .; J: TRBJ1-1; size: few; length: 15; CDR3: CASSPAGGGIPEAFF; DNA: TGTGCCAGCAGCCCCGCCGGGGGGGGCATCCCTGAAGCTTTCTTT
V: TRBV6-2/TRBV6-3; D: TRBD2; J: TRBJ2-1; size: many; length: 15; CDR3: CASSSGTSGNNEQFF; DNA: TGTGCCAGCAGTTCAGGGACTAGCGGGAACAATGAGCAGTTCTTC
V: TRBV7-2; D: .; J: TRBJ1-4; size: many; length: 13; CDR3: CASSEYGGARWFF; DNA: TGTGCCAGCAGCGAATACGGAGGGGCGAGGTGGTTTTTT
V: TRBV4-3; D: TRBD2; J: TRBJ2-3; size: .; length: 14; CDR3: CATSAAGGGDTQYF; DNA: TGCGCCACGTCGGCAGCGGGAGGCGGTGATACGCAGTATTTT
V: TRBV7-6; D: .; J: TRBJ2-7; size: few; length: 15; CDR3: CASSETRTVSYEQYF; DNA: TGTGCCAGCAGCGAGACGAGGACAGTCTCCTACGAGCAGTACTTC
V: TRBV20-1; D: TRBD2; J: TRBJ2-3; size: .; length: 16; CDR3: CSARDITSGHADTQYF; DNA: TGCAGTGCTAGAGATATTACTAGCGGGCATGCAGATACGCAGTATTTT
V: TRBV12-3/TRBV12-4; D: TRBD2; J: TRBJ2-1; size: .; length: 16; CDR3: CASSRIAGGAYNEQFF; DNA: TGTGCCAGCAGCCGAATAGCGGGGGGGGCCTACAATGAGCAGTTCTTC
V: TRBV11-2; D: .; J: TRBJ1-2; size: many; length: 13; CDR3: CASTTAPRYGYTF; DNA: TGTGCCAGTACGACAGCGCCTCGCTATGGCTACACCTTC
V: TRBV20-1; D: TRBD1; J: TRBJ2-1; size: .; length: 14; CDR3: CSAYRQGTYNEQFF; DNA: TGCAGTGCTTACAGACAGGGGACGTACAATGAGCAGTTCTTC
V: TRBV6-5; D: TRBD1; J: TRBJ1-5; size: .; length: 15; CDR3: CASRQGTAFNQPQHF; DNA: TGTGCCAGCAGACAGGGGACAGCCTTTAATCAGCCCCAGCATTTT
V: TRBV5-1; D: .; J: TRBJ2-2; size: .; length: 15; CDR3: CASSWARSNPGELFF; DNA: TGCGCCAGCAGTTGGGCGCGGAGTAACCCCGGGGAGCTGTTTTTT
V: TRBV20-1; D: .; J: TRBJ2-5; size: few; length: 15; CDR3: CSAERGSNYGETQYF; DNA: TGCAGTGCCGAACGGGGCTCAAACTACGGGGAGACCCAGTACTTC
V: TRBV12-3/TRBV12-4; D: TRBD1; J: TRBJ1-2; size: .; length: 13; CDR3: CASSHRQGDGYTF; DNA: TGTGCCAGCAGTCATCGACAGGGGGATGGCTACACCTTC
V: TRBV5-1; D: TRBD1; J: TRBJ2-5; size: .; length: 14; CDR3: CASSGGQYQETQYF; DNA: TGCGCCAGCAGCGGGGGACAGTACCAAGAGACCCAGTACTTC
V: TRBV2; D: TRBD1; J: TRBJ1-1; size: few; length: 13; CDR3: CASSGGQGHWAFF; DNA: TGTGCCAGCAGTGGTGGACAGGGCCATTGGGCTTTCTTT
V: TRBV25-1; D: TRBD1; J: TRBJ1-2; size: few; length: 18; CDR3: CASSEYFEDRGHYYGYTF; DNA: TGTGCCAGCAGTGAATATTTTGAAGACAGGGGTCACTACTATGGCTACACCTTC
V: TRBV11-2; D: .; J: TRBJ2-6; size: .; length: 17; CDR3: CASSLEAQGSGANVLTF; DNA: TGTGCCAGCAGCTTAGAGGCCCAGGGCTCTGGGGCCAACGTCCTGACTTTC
V: TRBV9; D: TRBD1; J: TRBJ2-7; size: few; length: 15; CDR3: CASSVTGGAYFEQYF; DNA: TGTGCCAGCAGCGTCACAGGGGGCGCTTATTTCGAGCAGTACTTC
V: TRBV12-3/TRBV12-4; D: .; J: TRBJ1-1; size: many; length: 13; CDR3: CASSLTENTEAFF; DNA: TGCGCCAGCAGCCTGACGGAGAACACTGAAGCTTTCTTT
V: TRBV6-5; D: .; J: TRBJ2-5; size: many; length: 17; CDR3: CASSYSPGRDSWPAQYF; DNA: TGTGCCAGCAGTTACTCCCCCGGCCGGGACTCATGGCCGGCCCAGTACTTC
V: TRBV29-1; D: TRBD2; J: TRBJ2-3; size: few; length: 16; CDR3: CSVDGRGLAGTSTQYF; DNA: TGCAGCGTTGATGGGAGGGGACTAGCGGGAACTTCTACGCAGTATTTT
V: TRBV20-1; D: .; J: TRBJ1-1; size: few; length: 12; CDR3: CSANEGNTEAFF; DNA: TGCAGTGCTAACGAGGGCAACACTGAAGCTTTCTTT
V: TRBV20-1; D: .; J: TRBJ2-5; size: .; length: 12; CDR3: CSASVVQETQYF; DNA: TGCAGTGCTAGTGTCGTCCAAGAGACCCAGTACTTC